Presented here are 23 T cell receptor beta chains from one specimen sequenced in a study of T-cell reconstitution after alpha-beta-depleted transplantation in children. Preparation of the TCRbeta library used unique molecular identifiers. TCRdb redid the calling of the PCR reads with MiXCR, one entry per CDR3 protein. The sample records some 830,000 distinct CDR3 sequences, around 17% being singletons. Specimen: PBMCs, mostly from graft donor cells, collected 360 days after TCRalphabeta/CD19-depleted stem cell transplant. Receptor source: a male patient younger than 18 who had a stem cell transplant for acute lymphoblastic leukemia, so the T cells may come from the graft donor.

This chain uses TRBV5-1 with TRBJ2-1, with unresolved D. This CDR3 contains 13 residues. V was trimmed by 0 bases and J by 10 bases, leaving 11 bases between them. Germline V gene sequence: CDR1 SGHRS, CDR2 YFSETQ. The CDR3 DNA follows: TGCGCCAGCAGCTTGGGGCCGCAAATCGAGCAGTTCTTC. Its translation is CASSLGPQIEQFF.

The sample holds a few counts of this clonotype. CDR3 residues: CASSSIKGLAGAAGANVLTF. CDR3 nucleotides: TGTGCCAGCAGCTCTATCAAGGGACTAGCGGGAGCTGCTGGGGCCAACGTCCTGACTTTC. This rearrangement joins TRBV7-3 to TRBJ2-6, with 14 bases lining up with TRBD2. V was clipped by 4 bases and J by 2 bases; unmatched bases: 10. The CDR3 length is 20 residues. Germline V gene sequence: CDR1 SGHTA, CDR2 FQGTGA.

Concerning this clonotype: A clone one base away is much larger, so this may be a read error. The V gene is TRBV29-1, the J gene TRBJ2-7; tentative D call: TRBD1 (6 bases). The CDR3 is made up of 13 amino acids. The ends were cut back, 6 bases at V and 10 bases at J, with 22 bases in the middle. Germline CDR1 and CDR2: SQVTM and ANQGSEA. The CDR3, as DNA: TGCAGCGTCGGAACCCGGACAGCCGGCGACCAGTACTTC. It specifies CSVGTRTAGDQYF.

The rearrangement uses TRBV12-3 or TRBV12-4 and TRBJ1-5, with D maybe TRBD1 (5 bases). The CDR3 consists of 14 residues. V was cut by 6 bases and J by 1 base, with 10 bases left in between. The CDR3 reads CASRDKWSNQPQHF. The DNA of the CDR3 is TGTGCCAGCAGGGACAAATGGAGCAATCAGCCCCAGCATTTT.

There are a few counts of this clonotype. The rearrangement links TRBV18 to TRBJ2-7; D may match TRBD1 or TRBD2 (5 bases each). V lost 6 bases and J 2 bases, leaving 14 bases between the germline ends. Germline values: CDR1 KGHSH, CDR2 LQKENI. This CDR3 spans 14 amino acids. The CDR3 reads CASSTGAGPYEQYF. The CDR3, as DNA: TGTGCCAGCTCTACCGGGGCAGGGCCCTACGAGCAGTACTTC.

This clonotype has at least ten counts. This chain links TRBV5-1 with TRBJ2-5; maybe TRBD2 (5 bases). The germline gives CDR1 SGHRS, CDR2 YFSETQ. The CDR3 consists of 13 residues. Trimming shortened V by 2 bases and J by 5 bases, and 10 bases separated the two germline ends. The CDR3 is CASSFGVVETQYF. In DNA form, the CDR3 reads TGCGCCAGCAGCTTCGGGGTTGTGGAGACCCAGTACTTC.

This clonotype was seen repeatedly, ten times or more. This chain joins TRBV27 and TRBJ2-1; 7 bases are a match to TRBD1. The CDR3 covers 11 residues. Looked up from germline, CDR1 is MNHEY and CDR2 is SMNVEV (reference sequence). With V trimmed by 5 bases and J by 10 bases, 2 bases remained unmatched. The CDR3 bases are TGTGCCAGCAGTGAGGACAGGGAGCAGTTCTTC. Translation gives CASSEDREQFF.

There are many counts of this clonotype. This sequence joins TRBV20-1 and TRBJ2-3; TRBD2 aligns across 9 bases. Germline V gene lookup returns CDR1 DFQATT and CDR2 SNEGSKA (reference sequence). The V gene end was trimmed by 6 bases and the J gene end by 3 bases; junction bases not matched to a gene: 10. CDR3 size: 15 residues. The chain's CDR3 is CSAPRWLAGTDTQYF. In nucleotides, the CDR3 is TGCAGTGCCCCTAGGTGGCTAGCGGGGACAGATACGCAGTATTTT.

The chain carries TRBV4-2 and TRBJ2-2; TRBD2 matches 8 bases. The V gene end was trimmed by 0 bases and the J gene end by 9 bases; junction bases not matched to a gene: 9. The germline V gene encodes CDR1 LGHNA and CDR2 YNFKEQ. The CDR3 consists of 16 residues. The CDR3 sequence is CASSQEGSSGSRELFF. Here the CDR3 DNA reads TGTGCCAGCAGCCAAGAGGGCTCTAGCGGGTCGAGGGAGCTGTTTTTT.

The chain has TRBV20-1 and TRBJ1-1; D unresolved. Germline CDR1 reads DFQATT; CDR2 reads SNEGSKA (reference sequence). V lost 5 bases to trimming and J lost 5 bases, with 9 bases between them. There are 11 residues in the CDR3. The CDR3 nucleotides read TGCAGTGCTCCGTTGGGTACTGAAGCTTTCTTT. It yields the protein CSAPLGTEAFF.

This clonotype was observed a few times. The J gene is TRBJ1-4, the V gene TRBV20-1; D perhaps matches TRBD1 (5 bases). This CDR3 region has 16 residues. Trimming took 0 bases from V and 1 from J, leaving 12 bases between them. Germline V gene sequence: CDR1 DFQATT, CDR2 SNEGSKA (reference sequence). The CDR3 DNA reads as TGCAGTGCTAGAGATCGCGGAGGGGTAACTAATGAAAAACTGTTTTTT. Its protein product is CSARDRGGVTNEKLFF.

This clonotype was recorded at least ten times. The chain carries TRBV5-1 and TRBJ2-3, with D perhaps being TRBD1 or TRBD2 (6 bases each). The CDR3 is 16 amino acids. Trimming removed 0 bases from V and 4 bases from J, with 15 bases in between. Per the germline V gene, CDR1 is SGHRS and CDR2 is YFSETQ. The chain's CDR3 is CASSLAGGGTADTQYF. In DNA, the CDR3 is TGCGCCAGCAGCTTGGCTGGAGGGGGTACGGCAGATACGCAGTATTTT.

This clonotype was seen a handful of times. The chain links TRBV27 to TRBJ2-1, with D unresolved. The CDR3 totals 14 residues. The germline gives CDR1 MNHEY, CDR2 SMNVEV (reference sequence). Trimming cost V 6 bases and J 6 bases, with 15 bases left between them. CDR3 in DNA: TGTGCCAGCAGGTACGGGTTACTGATCAATGAGCAGTTCTTC. As protein: CASRYGLLINEQFF.

Many counts were recorded for this clonotype. The chain has TRBV19 and TRBJ1-3, with D unresolved. From germline, CDR1 is LNHDA and CDR2 SQIVND (reference sequence). The V end was cut by 7 bases, the J end by 0 bases, with 13 bases between. The CDR3 length is 15 residues. The CDR3 nucleotides are TGTGCCAGTAAGGTGGGCGCCTTCTCTGGAAACACCATATATTTT. As protein: CASKVGAFSGNTIYF.

The V and J genes are TRBV12-3 or TRBV12-4 and TRBJ1-5; D is perhaps TRBD1 (6 bases). V dropped 5 bases and J dropped 0 bases, with 11 bases sitting between them. The CDR3 covers 15 residues. The CDR3 nucleotides read TGTGCCAGCAGTCGAGGGGGACCTAGCAATCAGCCCCAGCATTTT. This encodes CASSRGGPSNQPQHF.

The chain couples TRBV20-1 to TRBJ2-3; weak D call: TRBD2 (6 bases). The CDR3 consists of 16 residues. The germline V gene has CDR1 DFQATT and CDR2 SNEGSKA (reference sequence). The V end was cut by 5 bases, the J end by 6 bases, with 24 bases between. CDR3 DNA sequence: TGCAGTGCTCCTACTAGCAGCGTATCAGTTTTGGATACGCAGTATTTT. Translating gives CSAPTSSVSVLDTQYF.

The chain recombines TRBV21-1 with TRBJ1-2. TRBV21-1 represents a pseudogene. The CDR3 totals 13 residues. CDR3 bases: TGTGCCAGCAGCAAAGGGCAGGAGAGCGGCTACACCTTC. It specifies CASSKGQESGYTF.

This chain connects TRBV5-1 to TRBJ1-1, with D possibly matching TRBD1 (5 bases). This CDR3 region has 14 residues. The ends were cut back, 2 bases at V and 4 bases at J, with 12 bases in the middle. CDR1 and CDR2 from the germline V gene are SGHRS and YFSETQ. CDR3 residues: CASSFPGTPTEAFF. CDR3 sequence (DNA): TGCGCCAGCAGCTTCCCAGGGACCCCCACTGAAGCTTTCTTT.

This clonotype has only a few counts. V gene TRBV9 combines with J gene TRBJ2-6; maybe TRBD2 (5 bases). The germline CDR1 and CDR2 sequences are SGDLS and YYNGEE. The CDR3 covers 16 residues. V dropped 2 bases and J dropped 0 bases, with 9 bases sitting between them. This CDR3 reads CASSVGRSSGANVLTF. In DNA, the CDR3 is TGTGCCAGCAGCGTGGGGAGAAGCTCTGGGGCCAACGTCCTGACTTTC. The entire variable domain, with the rest obtained from reference TRBV9 and TRBJ2-6, is as follows: DSGVTQTPKHLITATGQRVTLRCSPRSGDLSVYWYQQSLDQGLQFLIQYYNGEERAKGNILERFSAQQFPDLHSELNLSSLELGDSALYFCASSVGRSSGANVLTFGAGSRLTVL.

The rearrangement links TRBV12-5 to TRBJ2-1; the D gene is possibly TRBD1 (8 bases). The length of the CDR3 is 19 residues. V dropped 1 base and J dropped 3 bases, with 22 bases sitting between them. Germline assignment: CDR1 LGHNT and CDR2 FRNRAP. The CDR3 coding sequence is TGTGCTAGTGGTTTGGAAAGCGGGACAGGAAGACTCCTCTACAATGAGCAGTTCTTC. Translating it yields CASGLESGTGRLLYNEQFF.

In this sample, this clonotype turned up a few times. J is TRBJ2-1 and V is TRBV15; 8 bases agree with TRBD2. Germline loops: CDR1 LNHNV, CDR2 YYDKDF (reference sequence). The J segment lost 3 bases and the V segment lost 2 bases, leaving 12 bases of the junction unmatched. This CDR3 region has 18 residues. The CDR3 loop is CATSRRPIAGRIYNEQFF. CDR3 DNA sequence: TGTGCCACCAGCAGACGTCCTATAGCGGGAAGAATCTACAATGAGCAGTTCTTC.

This clonotype was seen more than once but under ten times. This sequence joins TRBV27 and TRBJ2-2; 7 bases are shared with TRBD1. Losses at the gene ends were 0 bases for V and 6 bases for J; bases not matched to a gene: 7. CDR1 and CDR2 from the germline V gene are MNHEY and SMNVEV (reference sequence). This CDR3 comprises 16 residues. The CDR3 region is CASSLSADRIAGELFF. The CDR3 DNA reads TGTGCCAGCAGTTTATCCGCGGACAGGATCGCCGGGGAGCTGTTTTTT.

This clonotype occurred a few times. The V and J genes are TRBV10-3 and TRBJ2-7; D is unclear. V was cut by 11 bases and J by 0 bases, with 20 bases left in between. Germline V CDR1 and CDR2: ENHRY, SYGVKD. The CDR3 runs 15 residues. CDR3 loop: CALPPQECSSYEQYF. DNA of the CDR3: TGTGCCCTTCCCCCTCAGGAATGTAGCTCCTACGAGCAGTACTTC.